These 15 T cell receptor beta chains were sequenced from one sample in a study of metastatic and nonmetastatic thyroid tumors. Patients underwent thyroid surgery, and none had received any treatment before it. TCRdb re-clonotyped the PCR reads via MiXCR. The table includes some 19,000 clones, approximately 32% detected once. The sample consisted of adjacent normal tissue. The receptors come from a female donor with papillary thyroid cancer or a benign thyroid nodule (not recorded which). Some clones in this sample may be carry-over from other donors' samples.

This clone has just a few counts. The chain recombines TRBV12-3 or TRBV12-4 with TRBJ1-2; D unclear. This CDR3 contains 13 residues. Trimming shortened V by 0 bases and J by 6 bases, and 8 bases separated the two germline ends. The CDR3 DNA sequence: TGTGCCAGCAGTTTAGCGAGCCGAGATGGCTACACCTTC. Protein product: CASSLASRDGYTF.

The CDR3 spells CATADGYYEQYF. The CDR3 bases are TGTGCCACCGCCGACGGGTACTACGAGCAGTACTTC. The chain carries TRBV6-2 or TRBV6-3 and TRBJ2-7; D uncertain. Trimming stripped 10 bases from V and 3 bases from J, with 13 bases between. Germline V gives CDR1 MNHEY, CDR2 SVGEGT. CDR3 size: 12 residues.

In its sample, this clone ranks as medium-sized (0.01 to 0.1%). The chain is built from TRBV30 and TRBJ2-3; D is undetermined. The CDR3 length is 11 residues. Between the trimmed V and J ends, which lost 2 bases and 6 bases, there was a span of 6 bases. CDR1 is GTSNPN, CDR2 SVGIG, per germline (reference sequence). Here the CDR3 reads CAWSRADTQYF. In DNA, the CDR3 is TGTGCCTGGAGTAGGGCGGATACGCAGTATTTT.

In this sample, this clone turned up many times. The V call is TRBV3-1, the J call TRBJ1-1, with TRBD1 matching 8 bases. The V gene end was trimmed by 0 bases and the J gene end by 4 bases; junction bases not matched to a gene: 4. The germline V gene has CDR1 LGHDT and CDR2 YNNKEL (reference sequence). This CDR3 has 15 residues. The CDR3 DNA reads TGTGCCAGCAGCCAAGAAGGACAGGGCGGCACTGAAGCTTTCTTT. Amino acid sequence: CASSQEGQGGTEAFF.

The genes are TRBV6-5 and TRBJ2-7, with a weak D call TRBD2 (6 bases). Germline V CDR1 and CDR2: MNHEY, SVGAGI. V was trimmed by 2 bases and J by 0 bases, leaving 14 bases between them. The length of the CDR3 is 16 residues. The CDR3 spells CASSYGGTDISYEQYF. For the CDR3, the DNA is TGTGCCAGCAGTTACGGAGGGACGGATATCTCCTACGAGCAGTACTTC.

Notes on this clone: The sample carries other DNA sequences with the same CDR3. The J gene is TRBJ1-3, the V gene TRBV12-3 or TRBV12-4; TRBD1 might be the D (5 bases). There are 15 residues in the CDR3. With 6 bases removed from V and 1 base from J, the gap between germline ends came to 13 bases. CDR3 DNA sequence: TGTGCCAGCAGCCCCCGGTCAGGGTCTGGAAACACCATATATTTT. This gives the protein CASSPRSGSGNTIYF.

This clone was seen only a few times. The rearrangement links TRBV6-1 to TRBJ2-5; D unclear. V lost 7 bases, J lost 5 bases, and 8 bases lay in between. The CDR3 consists of 11 residues. Per the germline V gene, CDR1 is MNHNS and CDR2 is SASEGT. The CDR3 protein is CASTFGETQYF. The CDR3 bases are TGTGCCAGCACCTTTGGGGAGACCCAGTACTTC.

This clone rates as medium-sized. The chain joins TRBV10-1 to TRBJ1-3; 7 bases line up with TRBD1. CDR3 length: 14 residues. The J segment lost 2 bases and the V segment lost 7 bases, leaving 5 bases of the junction unmatched. Germline CDR1 reads WNHNN; CDR2 reads SYGVQD (reference sequence). As DNA, the CDR3 is TGCGCCAGCAATCTTGACAGGGCTGGAAACACCATATATTTT. It encodes CASNLDRAGNTIYF.

The chain joins TRBV30 to TRBJ1-6, with no clear D. CDR3 length: 14 residues. Trimming left V 0 bases short and J 9 bases short, with 12 bases between. Germline loops: CDR1 GTSNPN, CDR2 SVGIG (reference sequence). CDR3 sequence reads: CAWSVGNSFSPLHF. CDR3 DNA: TGTGCCTGGAGTGTCGGGAATTCTTTTTCACCCCTCCACTTT.

This clone was seen ten or more times. This sequence joins TRBV10-3 and TRBJ1-1; 7 positions agree with TRBD1. CDR3 size: 13 residues. V shed 9 bases and J 4 bases; nucleotides not matched to a gene: 8. Germline assignment: CDR1 ENHRY and CDR2 SYGVKD. CDR3 loop: CAIKSGGSTEAFF. In DNA form, the CDR3 reads TGTGCCATTAAATCAGGGGGAAGCACTGAAGCTTTCTTT.

This clone has a count of ten or more. The chain links TRBV7-9 to TRBJ2-7; D ambiguous. With 7 bases removed from V and 0 bases from J, the gap between germline ends came to 13 bases. Germline V lookup: CDR1 SEHNR, CDR2 FQNEAQ (reference sequence). The CDR3 spans 14 residues. CDR3 residues: CASTSWPGSYEQYF. Written as DNA, the CDR3 is TGTGCCAGCACCTCCTGGCCCGGCTCCTACGAGCAGTACTTC. Full variable domain (missing parts from reference TRBV7-9 and TRBJ2-7): DTGVSQNPRHKITKRGQNVTFRCDPISEHNRLYWYRQTLGQGPEFLTYFQNEAQLEKSRLLSDRFSAERPKGSFSTLEIQRTEQGDSAMYLCASTSWPGSYEQYFGPGTRLTVT.

Of note for this clone: An end of the junction does not agree with germline; a read error may underlie this. The J gene is TRBJ2-5, the V gene TRBV7-6, with D perhaps given as TRBD1 or TRBD2 (5 bases each). Germline V lookup: CDR1 SGHVS, CDR2 FNYEAQ. This CDR3 has 15 residues. The chain's CDR3 is CASILASGFWETQYF. CDR3 nucleotide sequence: TGTGCCAGCATCTTAGCGTCAGGGTTCTGGGAGACCCAGTACTTC.

By sample share, this clone is medium-sized. The chain combines TRBV30 with TRBJ1-6; D remains ambiguous. V lost 4 bases, J lost 10 bases, and 14 bases lay in between. CDR1 GTSNPN and CDR2 SVGIG come from the germline V gene (reference sequence). There are 13 residues in the CDR3. The CDR3 protein is CAWKGSWRSPLHF. The CDR3, as DNA: TGTGCCTGGAAGGGCAGTTGGAGGTCACCCCTCCACTTT.

The chain employs TRBV6-1 and TRBJ2-7; D gene unclear. V was shortened by 7 bases and J by 1 base, with 11 bases between the two germline ends. This CDR3 contains 13 residues. Germline CDR1 MNHNS, CDR2 SASEGT. CDR3 bases: TGTGCCAGCAACGGGTGGCAGTCCTACGAGCAGTACTTC. It encodes CASNGWQSYEQYF.

The CDR3 loop is CASSLGQGSNQPQHF. The CDR3 DNA reads as TGTGCCAGCAGTTTGGGACAGGGGAGCAATCAGCCCCAGCATTTT. The chain couples TRBV28 to TRBJ1-5; 10 nucleotides line up with TRBD1. This CDR3 is built from 15 residues. V lost 3 bases to trimming and J lost 1 base; unmatched junction nucleotides: 0. The germline gives CDR1 MDHEN, CDR2 SYDVKM.